Listed here is a single TCR beta chain. Its specificity is unknown. Here immunoSEQ multiplex PCR was the method, and the copy in TCRdb shows in-frame clones only, minus some. The table has 1,900 or so clones, 82% seen once. There was relapse after autologous stem cell transplantation in every patient, and there was variation in brentuximab vedotin exposure. It was by magnetic negative selection that CD8+ T cells were isolated from thawed PBMCs. The data derive from a study of PD-1 blockade in classical Hodgkin lymphoma. Study-level points and caveats: Whatever underlies the repertoire differences (possibly disease activity or prior therapy) remains undefined.

With 6 bases removed from V and 1 base from J, the gap between germline ends came to 12 bases. Germline CDR1 and CDR2: LNHDA and SQIVND (reference sequence). The CDR3 covers 15 residues. The chain carries TRBV19 and TRBJ2-2; D call uncertain. The TCR sequence derives from a human donor with classical Hodgkin lymphoma. Material: CD8+ T cells from blood, obtained at baseline. The CDR3 spells CASRSGRRNTGELFF. As DNA, the CDR3 is TGTGCCAGTAGATCAGGAAGGCGGAACACCGGGGAGCTGTTTTTT. The whole variable domain, remainder taken from reference TRBV19 and TRBJ2-2, is DGGITQSPKYLFRKEGQNVTLSCEQNLNHDAMYWYRQDPGQGLRLIYYSQIVNDFQKGDIAEGYSVSREKKESFPLTVTSAQKNPTAFYLCASRSGRRNTGELFFGEGSRLTVL.